This TCR beta chain was identified in a study of pediatric ulcerative colitis. Study-wide context: Fewer than 10 patients showed pancolitis and two showed left-sided colitis.

Profiled with immunoSEQ multiplex PCR; TCRdb holds only in-frame clones, not every one. The repertoire holds about 14,000 clones, about 87% seen once, with roughly 0.98% in the top ten. Of note for this clone: The antigen is undetermined.

Colonoscopy and blood draw happened at the same time. Study-wide findings and caveats: Compared with controls, ulcerative colitis showed greater blood-rectum clone sharing.

The germline gives CDR1 MDHEN, CDR2 SYDVKM. This CDR3 contains 14 residues. V was clipped by 5 bases and J by 4 bases, with 12 bases between them. V usage is TRBV28 and J usage is TRBJ1-3; D remains ambiguous. Input material: blood. This clonotype was sampled from a boy under 18 with moderate ulcerative colitis. The DNA for the CDR3 is TGTGCCAGCAGTCCCGGAAGGGTGGGAAACACCATATATTTT. This sequence encodes CASSPGRVGNTIYF.